This T cell receptor beta chain was recovered during a study of neurological immune-mediated disorders. V lost 2 bases and J 0 bases, leaving 2 bases between the germline ends. The V gene's germline CDR1 is DFQATT and CDR2 SNEGSKA (reference sequence). The length of the CDR3 is 12 residues. TCRdb re-called the 5' RACE reads through MiXCR, storing one row per CDR3 protein. This table has tens of thousands of distinct CDR3 sequences, approximately 17% appearing once. This clonotype was counted many times. Its antigen is currently unknown. General study points: Expansion of TCR clones was greatest in HTLV-1-associated myelopathy and smallest in multiple sclerosis, where it fell below that of healthy controls.

The receptor's source is a woman aged 40 to 49 in good health. Sequencing used PBMCs. The genes are TRBV20-1 and TRBJ1-3; D is unclear. The CDR3 nucleotides are TGCAGTGCTAGAACCTCTGGAAACACCATATATTTT. It translates to CSARTSGNTIYF.